Listed here are 30 T cell receptor beta chains from one sample, sequenced in a study of T cells after yellow fever vaccination. TCRdb passed the 5' RACE reads through MiXCR, listing each CDR3 protein once. The top ten clones hold roughly a third of a sample with roughly 160,000 distinct CDR3 sequences, approximately 9.7% of them seen once. The sample in question was CD8+ T cells sorted from PBMCs, obtained 45 days after the yellow fever booster vaccination. Receptor source: a man aged 18 to 29 who received the YFV17D yellow fever vaccine.

In this sample, this clonotype turned up a few times. The chain joins TRBV9 to TRBJ2-7; D gene uncertain. CDR3 length equals 13 residues. In germline, CDR1 is SGDLS, CDR2 YYNGEE. The V end lost 0 bases, the J end lost 2 bases, and 6 bases lay between the germline ends. As DNA, the CDR3 is TGTGCCAGCAGCGTAGAAAGCGCCTACGAGCAGTACTTC. This translates into CASSVESAYEQYF.

This clonotype appeared many times. The J gene is TRBJ2-3, the V gene TRBV7-9; tentatively, D is TRBD2 (7 bases). The CDR3 has 14 amino acids. Germline V gene data show CDR1 as SEHNR and CDR2 as FQNEAQ (reference sequence). The V end lost 3 bases, the J end lost 2 bases, and 9 bases lay between the germline ends. The CDR3 DNA reads TGTGCCAGCAGCTTGGGGGGGGCCACAGATACGCAGTATTTT. Translated, it gives CASSLGGATDTQYF.

CDR3 sequence reads: CASSASGDTDTQYF. In DNA form, the CDR3 reads TGTGCCAGTAGTGCTAGCGGGGACACAGATACGCAGTATTTT. The chain has TRBV27 and TRBJ2-3, with 9 bases matching TRBD2. CDR3 size: 14 residues. The germline gives CDR1 MNHEY, CDR2 SMNVEV (reference sequence). With V trimmed by 9 bases and J by 2 bases, 6 bases remained unmatched.

This clonotype came up a few times. The chain recombines TRBV4-1 with TRBJ2-1, with 11 nucleotides matching TRBD1. Losses at the gene ends were 0 bases for V and 8 bases for J; bases not matched to a gene: 3. This CDR3 has 15 amino acids. Germline CDR1 MGHRA, CDR2 YSYEKL. The CDR3: CASSQDPDRGHEQFF. The CDR3 DNA reads TGCGCCAGCAGCCAAGATCCGGACAGGGGGCATGAGCAGTTCTTC.

This clonotype was detected many times. V gene TRBV5-6 combines with J gene TRBJ1-1, with D possibly matching TRBD1 (5 bases). Germline values: CDR1 SGHDT, CDR2 YYEEEE. The CDR3 runs 12 residues. V was cut by 2 bases and J by 11 bases, with 13 bases left in between. The CDR3 DNA follows: TGTGCCAGCAGCTTTACAACAGGAGGGGCTTTCTTT. Translating it yields CASSFTTGGAFF.

This clonotype was recorded a few times. The V gene is TRBV27, the J gene TRBJ2-2; 7 bases map to TRBD2. J gave up 4 bases and V 0 bases, and 2 bases lay outside the gene matches. This CDR3 is 15 amino acids long. Germline-derived CDR1 and CDR2 are MNHEY and SMNVEV (reference sequence). The DNA of the CDR3 is TGTGCCAGCAGTTTATCCGGGGGGTTCACCGGGGAGCTGTTTTTT. Translation: CASSLSGGFTGELFF.

The genes are TRBV4-3 and TRBJ1-4; 10 nucleotides align to TRBD1. V trimming: 1 base; J trimming: 7 bases; junction bases outside the gene matches: 6. Germline CDR1 is LGHNA and CDR2 is YSLEER. The CDR3 extends over 16 amino acids. The CDR3 sequence: CASSQVPGTGAEKLFF. The CDR3, as DNA: TGCGCCAGCAGCCAAGTGCCGGGGACAGGGGCTGAAAAACTGTTTTTT.

In its sample, this clonotype is medium-sized (0.01 to 0.1%). The J gene is TRBJ2-1, the V gene TRBV4-3; no firm D call. V gave up 0 bases and J gave up 2 bases, with 8 bases separating them. The CDR3 is made up of 15 amino acids. Per germline, CDR1 LGHNA and CDR2 YSLEER. CDR3 amino acids: CASSQEAVTYNEQFF. The CDR3 region has the DNA TGCGCCAGCAGCCAAGAGGCAGTTACCTACAATGAGCAGTTCTTC.

This clonotype was counted a few times. The genes are TRBV6-2 or TRBV6-3 and TRBJ2-5; D ambiguous. The germline gives CDR1 MNHEY, CDR2 SVGEGT. Deletions cut 7 bases from V and 4 bases from J, with 10 bases between. CDR3 length: 12 residues. The CDR3 here is CASTFGLETQYF. In DNA form, the CDR3 reads TGTGCCAGCACGTTTGGGCTAGAGACCCAGTACTTC.

This clonotype was counted at least ten times. The rearrangement joins TRBV7-6 to TRBJ2-3; 7 nucleotides line up with TRBD1. J gave up 4 bases and V 6 bases, and 1 base lay outside the gene matches. Germline CDR1 SGHVS, CDR2 FNYEAQ. This CDR3 has 12 amino acids. CDR3 amino acids: CASRGQADTQYF. DNA for the CDR3: TGTGCCAGCAGAGGACAGGCAGATACGCAGTATTTT.

This clonotype was detected a few times. The chain carries TRBV27 and TRBJ1-4; tentative D call: TRBD1 (6 bases). Between the trimmed V and J ends, which lost 0 bases and 8 bases, there was a span of 7 bases. Germline CDR1 reads MNHEY; CDR2 reads SMNVEV (reference sequence). This CDR3 is 13 amino acids long. The CDR3, as DNA: TGTGCCAGCAGTTTATCGGGACAAGAAAAACTGTTTTTT. It codes for CASSLSGQEKLFF.

The V gene is TRBV4-2, the J gene TRBJ2-7, with D perhaps TRBD2 (6 bases). From germline, CDR1 is LGHNA and CDR2 YNFKEQ. The CDR3 runs to 14 residues. The ends were cut back, 1 base at V and 3 bases at J, with 10 bases in the middle. The CDR3 sequence: CASSQAGLNYEQYF. CDR3 DNA: TGTGCCAGCAGCCAAGCGGGACTTAACTACGAGCAGTACTTC.

This clonotype was seen at least ten times. The rearrangement uses TRBV7-9 and TRBJ2-5; a possible D gene is TRBD1 (5 bases). From germline, CDR1 is SEHNR and CDR2 FQNEAQ (reference sequence). Trimming removed 4 bases from V and 1 base from J, with 10 bases in between. CDR3 length equals 14 residues. The DNA of the CDR3 is TGTGCCAGCAGCTCTACAGGAACCCAAGAGACCCAGTACTTC. This encodes CASSSTGTQETQYF.

This clonotype came up a few times. The chain has TRBV6-5 and TRBJ1-5; D unresolved. Germline V gene sequence: CDR1 MNHEY, CDR2 SVGAGI. V was clipped by 8 bases and J by 7 bases, with 15 bases between them. This CDR3 has 13 residues. The CDR3 is CASGPVGSQPQHF. The CDR3 bases are TGTGCCAGCGGCCCCGTTGGTAGCCAGCCCCAGCATTTT.

This clonotype was picked up a small number of times. V is TRBV27 and J is TRBJ2-1, with D perhaps being TRBD1 or TRBD2 (5 bases each). This CDR3 has 13 residues. Germline V gene data show CDR1 as MNHEY and CDR2 as SMNVEV (reference sequence). V was cut by 2 bases and J by 7 bases, with 9 bases left in between. The CDR3 DNA reads TGTGCCAGCAGTTTAGGGGGTATGAATGAGCAGTTCTTC. Amino acids: CASSLGGMNEQFF.

V usage is TRBV7-9 and J usage is TRBJ2-5; D is perhaps TRBD1 (5 bases). Germline lookup yields CDR1 SEHNR and CDR2 FQNEAQ (reference sequence). Trimming took off 4 bases at V and 4 bases at J, with 16 bases between the two ends. The CDR3 runs 15 residues. Here the CDR3 reads CASSSAGNLRETQYF. The CDR3 DNA sequence: TGTGCCAGCAGCTCGGCAGGGAATTTGAGAGAGACCCAGTACTTC.

This clonotype was observed many times. The chain links TRBV7-2 to TRBJ2-1; 10 nucleotides agree with TRBD2. Germline assignment: CDR1 SGHTA and CDR2 FQGNSA. The length of the CDR3 is 15 residues. The ends lost 7 bases at V and 1 base at J; junction bases unmatched: 4. The CDR3 nucleotides read TGTGCCAGCACCTATAGCGGGGGGTCCTACAATGAGCAGTTCTTC. Translation: CASTYSGGSYNEQFF.

Many counts were recorded for this clonotype. The V call is TRBV12-3 or TRBV12-4, the J call TRBJ2-7; 10 bases agree with TRBD1. This CDR3 contains 15 residues. V gave up 5 bases and J gave up 5 bases; unmatched junction bases: 9. DNA for the CDR3: TGTGCCAGCAGTCCCGGGACAGGGGTTTACCACGAGCAGTACTTC. Its translation is CASSPGTGVYHEQYF.

The sample holds a few counts of this clonotype. The J gene is TRBJ2-1, the V gene TRBV7-9, with D uncertain. CDR3 size: 13 residues. Trimming cost V 5 bases and J 7 bases, with 12 bases left between them. Germline CDR1 is SEHNR and CDR2 is FQNEAQ (reference sequence). CDR3 DNA: TGTGCCAGCAGCATTCCTAGGCAGAATGAGCAGTTCTTC. This sequence encodes CASSIPRQNEQFF.

The sample holds a few counts of this clonotype. The DNA of the CDR3 is TGTGCCAGCAGTATCTCCAGGGGGACTGAAGCTTTCTTT. This gives the protein CASSISRGTEAFF. The chain carries TRBV27 and TRBJ1-1; 7 nucleotides line up with TRBD1. The J segment lost 5 bases and the V segment lost 5 bases, leaving 5 bases of the junction unmatched. This CDR3 has 13 amino acids. CDR1 and CDR2 from the germline V gene are MNHEY and SMNVEV (reference sequence).

The V call is TRBV5-1, the J call TRBJ2-1; possible D gene TRBD1, 5 bases. The V gene lost 2 bases and the J gene lost 8 bases, with 11 bases spanning the gap. This CDR3 region has 13 residues. CDR1 is SGHRS, CDR2 YFSETQ, per germline. The CDR3 spells CASSFVRVHEQFF. CDR3 DNA: TGCGCCAGCAGCTTCGTCAGGGTCCATGAGCAGTTCTTC.

The V call is TRBV5-1, the J call TRBJ1-1; TRBD1 agrees at 9 bases. Germline-derived CDR1 and CDR2 are SGHRS and YFSETQ. CDR3 length equals 16 residues. V was clipped by 4 bases and J by 3 bases; unmatched bases: 10. The CDR3 is CASSPLRTGEDTEAFF. CDR3 sequence (DNA): TGCGCCAGCAGCCCGCTACGGACAGGGGAGGACACTGAAGCTTTCTTT.

This clonotype was recorded many times. The chain links TRBV7-2 to TRBJ2-1, with a tentative D call TRBD1 (5 bases). V dropped 5 bases and J dropped 4 bases, with 12 bases sitting between them. CDR1 SGHTA and CDR2 FQGNSA come from the germline V gene. This CDR3 spans 14 amino acids. The CDR3 DNA reads TGTGCCAGCAGCCTCGGACACCTGTACAATGAGCAGTTCTTC. Protein sequence: CASSLGHLYNEQFF.

The V and J genes are TRBV15 and TRBJ1-6; tentative D call: TRBD1 (6 bases). Per germline, CDR1 LNHNV and CDR2 YYDKDF (reference sequence). V was clipped by 5 bases and J by 5 bases, with 25 bases between them. The CDR3 is 19 amino acids. The CDR3 DNA sequence: TGTGCCACCAGCTCCGCTACCACTATGCGGGACAATAATAATTCACCCCTCCACTTT. It yields the protein CATSSATTMRDNNNSPLHF.

This clonotype was seen a few times. The CDR3 loop is CASSISSGTLYGYTF. The CDR3 DNA reads as TGTGCCAGTAGTATCTCCTCCGGGACACTCTATGGCTACACCTTC. V is TRBV19 and J is TRBJ1-2, with D tentatively TRBD1 (6 bases). CDR3 length: 15 residues. V lost 3 bases to trimming and J lost 4 bases, with 15 bases between them. From germline, CDR1 is LNHDA and CDR2 SQIVND (reference sequence).

This clonotype was detected only a few times. The rearrangement links TRBV27 to TRBJ2-5; no definite D call. The germline V gene encodes CDR1 MNHEY and CDR2 SMNVEV (reference sequence). The V end lost 5 bases, the J end lost 7 bases, and 14 bases lay between the germline ends. The CDR3 is 13 amino acids. The CDR3 coding sequence is TGTGCCAGCAGTGTTCACCCGGTCGGGACCCAGTACTTC. The encoded protein is CASSVHPVGTQYF.

This clonotype was seen a handful of times. The chain combines TRBV12-3 or TRBV12-4 with TRBJ1-2; D gene unclear. The CDR3 length is 15 residues. Trimming cost V 6 bases and J 4 bases, with 18 bases left between them. The CDR3 is CASRWAQGLLYGYTF. CDR3 coding DNA: TGTGCCAGCAGGTGGGCACAAGGCCTACTCTATGGCTACACCTTC.

This clonotype was seen a few times. CDR3 DNA: TGTGCCAGCAGTTGGACATCCACCGGGGAGCTGTTTTTT. Translation: CASSWTSTGELFF. The V call is TRBV5-4, the J call TRBJ2-2; D possibly corresponds to TRBD1 (5 bases). The germline V and J ends were trimmed by 5 bases and 4 bases, with 9 bases remaining between them. CDR1 SGHNT and CDR2 YYREEE come from the germline V gene (reference sequence). This CDR3 is 13 amino acids long. The variable domain in full, completed from reference TRBV5-4 and TRBJ2-2, reads ETGVTQSPTHLIKTRGQQVTLRCSSQSGHNTVSWYQQALGQGPQFIFQYYREEENGRGNFPPRFSGLQFPNYSSELNVNALELDDSALYLCASSWTSTGELFFGEGSRLTVL.

This clonotype was seen a handful of times. The rearrangement uses TRBV19 and TRBJ2-1; TRBD2 matches at 9 bases. Germline V lookup: CDR1 LNHDA, CDR2 SQIVND (reference sequence). The J segment lost 4 bases and the V segment lost 3 bases, leaving 4 bases of the junction unmatched. CDR3 length equals 15 residues. CDR3 region: CASSISSGDYNEQFF. The DNA of the CDR3 is TGTGCCAGTAGTATTTCTAGCGGGGATTACAATGAGCAGTTCTTC.

This clonotype has only a few counts. J is TRBJ2-3 and V is TRBV5-1; 9 nucleotides align to TRBD2. The CDR3 loop spans 17 amino acids. With 0 bases clipped from V and 2 bases from J, the junction kept 7 bases outside the gene matches. Germline V lookup: CDR1 SGHRS, CDR2 YFSETQ. In nucleotides, the CDR3 is TGCGCCAGCAGCTTGGTGTCTAGCGGGGAGGCCACAGATACGCAGTATTTT. Translation: CASSLVSSGEATDTQYF.